This entry is about one T cell receptor (beta chain). What it recognizes is unknown. This specimen comes from a study of post-analysis software for immune sequencing data. Looking at the study overall: Disease trajectories encompassed relapsing-remitting, secondary progressive and progressive-relapsing multiple sclerosis.

Findings and caveats of the study: The five TRBV segments detected at higher frequency in patients than in controls included TRBV5-6, TRBV5-1 and TRBV20-1. Versus controls, multiple sclerosis patients showed significantly lower diversity (normalized Chao1).

The CDR3 sequence is 15 residues long. Deletions cut 11 bases from V and 2 bases from J, with 19 bases between. Germline assignment: CDR1 KGHDR and CDR2 SFDVKD. Prepared TCR beta cDNA libraries contained unique molecular identifiers. Starting from roughly 1.1 to 9.2 million T cells, the study yielded 460,000 or so cDNA molecules. Via MiXCR, TCRdb re-called the PCR reads, giving one row per CDR3 protein. The sample holds roughly 410,000 distinct CDR3 sequences, 30% to 45% seen once. The chain employs TRBV24-1 and TRBJ2-3; possibly TRBD2 for D (7 bases). What was sequenced was blood. This sequence originates from a girl aged 10 to 17 with multiple sclerosis. The DNA for the CDR3 is TGTGCCATTTCCCTTGGCGGGGGCCCCACAGATACGCAGTATTTT. Protein product: CAISLGGGPTDTQYF.